The clone carrying this T cell receptor beta chain was detected only a few times. The antigen is undetermined. This sample was taken from a study of T-cell memory formation after mild COVID-19. Background on the study: The study found TCR clusters largely donor specific.

Constant-segment primers were used for 5'RACE, and the resulting TCR alpha and TCR beta cDNA libraries carried sample barcodes and UMIs. Each CDR3 protein gets one entry after TCRdb re-called the 5' RACE reads with MiXCR. The repertoire holds around 510,000 distinct CDR3 sequences, less than 25% seen once, with around 7.7% in the top ten. Study-level results: Among CD4+ contracting clones, most were CM and EM, and CD8+ ones EMRA. Among clones contracting day 15 to 85, CD4/CD8 was balanced, whereas later expanders leaned CD4+.

The V gene's germline CDR1 is MNHNS and CDR2 SASEGT. J was trimmed by 7 bases and V by 4 bases; bases with no gene match: 10. The CDR3 has 16 residues. The chain couples TRBV6-1 to TRBJ2-3; 11 bases match TRBD2. This sequence was found in an adult woman who had mild COVID-19 (a few samples of this study predate the infection). Cell type and time point are not known. Sample: PBMCs or a T cell subset sorted from them (not recorded which). The CDR3 DNA follows: TGTGCCAGCAGTGGCACTAGCGGGGGCCTCCTGCATACGCAGTATTTT. Translated: CASSGTSGGLLHTQYF.